This T cell receptor beta chain was profiled in a study of control samples from healthy donors and cancer patients. The CDR3 is 16 residues long. CDR1 and CDR2 from the germline V gene are LNHDA and SQIVND (reference sequence). J was trimmed by 6 bases and V by 0 bases; bases with no gene match: 5. The repertoire was sequenced with immunoSEQ multiplex PCR; TCRdb's copy has only in-frame clones and lacks some. The sample has roughly 150,000 clones, roughly 89% seen once. The chain has TRBV19 and TRBJ2-1; TRBD2 matches 10 bases. Sample: blood. The receptor was isolated from a man aged 25 to 45 in good health. The CDR3 DNA reads TGTGCCAGTAGTATAGAAATAGCGGGAGGAGGCAATGAGCAGTTCTTC. Translated, it gives CASSIEIAGGGNEQFF.